Shown below are 29 T cell receptor beta chains from a single sample sequenced in a study of Graves' ophthalmopathy and Graves' hyperthyroidism. Amplified material comprised TCR beta CDR3 regions derived from RNA transcripts. In the first round, RT-PCR was carried out with HTBI primers, and a multiplex PCR formed the second round. TCRdb passed the multiplex PCR reads through MiXCR, listing each CDR3 protein once. The data contain hundreds of thousands of distinct CDR3 sequences, 22% of them singletons. What was sequenced was peripheral blood. The receptors shown here come from a woman between 18 and 29 years old with stable Graves' hyperthyroidism. Some clones in this sample may be carry-over from other donors' samples.

The V gene is TRBV10-3, the J gene TRBJ1-6; TRBD1 matches 8 bases. The CDR3 spans 15 residues. The trim removed 4 bases at V and 9 bases at J, leaving 8 bases unmatched. The germline V gene has CDR1 ENHRY and CDR2 SYGVKD. The DNA for the CDR3 is TGTGCCATCAGTGCGCTCACAGGGGGTCCTTCACCCCTCCACTTT. It encodes CAISALTGGPSPLHF.

At least ten counts were recorded for this clonotype. The V call is TRBV5-1, the J call TRBJ1-1; D perhaps matches TRBD1 (6 bases). Trimming pared 0 bases from V and 10 bases from J, leaving 13 bases between. From germline, CDR1 is SGHRS and CDR2 YFSETQ. CDR3 length: 13 amino acids. The CDR3 DNA reads TGCGCCAGCAGCTTGGCCGGGGGGCGCGGAGCTTTCTTT. This codes for CASSLAGGRGAFF.

This clonotype was seen ten or more times. The CDR3 carries no conserved terminal phenylalanine or tryptophan, so it likely arises from a read error. The chain is built from TRBV7-3 and TRBJ2-7; 8 nucleotides align to TRBD1. Germline V gives CDR1 SGHTA, CDR2 FQGTGA. V trimming: 5 bases; J trimming: 2 bases; junction bases outside the gene matches: 2. The CDR3 is 13 amino acids. CDR3 protein: CASSQDRAYEQYS. The CDR3 DNA reads TGTGCCAGCAGCCAGGACAGGGCCTACGAGCAGTACTCC.

This clonotype occurred a few times. The chain joins TRBV19 to TRBJ1-2, with D perhaps matching TRBD1 (5 bases). The CDR3 consists of 19 residues. V dropped 2 bases and J dropped 10 bases, with 32 bases sitting between them. From germline, CDR1 is LNHDA and CDR2 SQIVND (reference sequence). The CDR3 reads CASSIWSSQGVVRILPYTF. The CDR3 DNA reads as TGTGCCAGTAGTATATGGTCGTCCCAGGGTGTCGTCCGGATCCTTCCCTACACCTTC.

This clonotype came up many times. V is TRBV6-1 and J is TRBJ1-2; 8 bases align to TRBD1. The CDR3 runs to 15 residues. V dropped 0 bases and J dropped 2; count of bases not matched to a gene: 2. Germline loops: CDR1 MNHNS, CDR2 SASEGT. DNA of the CDR3: TGTGCCAGCAGTGAAGCCAGGGGGCCCAACTATGGCTACACCTTC. As protein: CASSEARGPNYGYTF.

The chain is built from TRBV6-1 and TRBJ2-2; no firm D call. The V end lost 8 bases, the J end lost 3 bases, and 10 bases lay between the germline ends. From germline, CDR1 is MNHNS and CDR2 SASEGT. This CDR3 contains 13 residues. The CDR3 region has the DNA TGTGCCAGCGCCCAGTCGGACACCGGGGAGCTGTTTTTT. It codes for CASAQSDTGELFF.

The rearrangement uses TRBV7-8 and TRBJ1-1; D is unresolved. The V end was cut by 5 bases, the J end by 7 bases, with 14 bases between. CDR1 is SGHVS, CDR2 FQNEAQ, per germline. The CDR3 covers 13 residues. For the CDR3, the DNA is TGTGCCAGCAGCCAACCTCCGGGATATGAAGCTTTCTTT. Encoded protein: CASSQPPGYEAFF.

The table lists this clonotype with many counts. V gene TRBV10-3 combines with J gene TRBJ1-2; the match to TRBD1 covers 9 bases. The ends lost 3 bases at V and 4 bases at J; junction bases unmatched: 3. CDR1 ENHRY and CDR2 SYGVKD come from the germline V gene. There are 14 residues in the CDR3. The CDR3 DNA reads TGTGCCATCAGTGATGGGGACAGGGTCTATGGCTACACCTTC. Amino acid sequence: CAISDGDRVYGYTF.

The sample holds many counts of this clonotype. The rearrangement uses TRBV12-3 or TRBV12-4 and TRBJ2-7; D may be TRBD1 or TRBD2 (5 bases each). The CDR3 is 16 residues long. The V gene lost 5 bases and the J gene lost 3 bases, with 20 bases spanning the gap. CDR3 amino acids: CASSPFTGTEIYEQYF. CDR3 bases: TGTGCCAGCAGTCCCTTTACTGGGACGGAGATCTACGAGCAGTACTTC.

This chain joins TRBV12-3 or TRBV12-4 and TRBJ2-2; 9 bases are shared with TRBD1. This CDR3 has 15 residues. With 2 bases clipped from V and 6 bases from J, the junction kept 4 bases outside the gene matches. Here the CDR3 reads CASSLPTGGSGELFF. DNA of the CDR3: TGTGCCAGCAGTTTACCAACAGGGGGCTCCGGGGAGCTGTTTTTT.

This clonotype was detected ten times or more. The chain uses TRBV11-2 and TRBJ1-1; 7 bases are shared with TRBD1. Looked up from germline, CDR1 is SGHAT and CDR2 is FQNNGV. With 3 bases clipped from V and 4 bases from J, the junction kept 8 bases outside the gene matches. CDR3 size: 15 residues. CDR3 nucleotide sequence: TGTGCCAGCAGCTTCAGTACAGGGGTGGCCACTGAAGCTTTCTTT. It encodes CASSFSTGVATEAFF.

This clonotype was seen at least ten times. The V call is TRBV12-5, the J call TRBJ2-2, with D tentatively TRBD1 or TRBD2 (5 bases each). CDR3 length: 14 residues. Germline V lookup: CDR1 LGHNT, CDR2 FRNRAP. Trimming took off 3 bases at V and 8 bases at J, with 13 bases between the two ends. In nucleotides, the CDR3 is TGTGCTAGTGGTTTCTCAGGGAGTACAGGGGAGCTGTTTTTT. Residues: CASGFSGSTGELFF.

The table lists this clonotype with many counts. The chain is built from TRBV20-1 and TRBJ1-1, with D unresolved. The germline V gene encodes CDR1 DFQATT and CDR2 SNEGSKA (reference sequence). V gave up 3 bases and J gave up 3 bases, with 14 bases separating them. This CDR3 has 14 amino acids. The CDR3: CSASAGRDDTEAFF. The CDR3 DNA sequence: TGCAGTGCTAGCGCGGGCCGCGACGACACTGAAGCTTTCTTT.

This clonotype appeared many times. The gene calls are TRBV28 and TRBJ1-6; no clear D gene. V lost 5 bases and J lost 0, with 26 bases in between. The CDR3 is 21 residues long. Germline CDR1 is MDHEN and CDR2 is SYDVKM. CDR3 DNA: TGTGCCAGCAGTCCCAACCCCGACCGGGAACCCCCGGGCTCCTATAATTCACCCCTCCACTTT. Translated, it gives CASSPNPDREPPGSYNSPLHF. The full variable domain, completed using reference TRBV28 and TRBJ1-6, is DVKVTQSSRYLVKRTGEKVFLECVQDMDHENMFWYRQDPGLGLRLIYFSYDVKMKEKGDIPEGYSVSREKKERFSLILESASTNQTSMYLCASSPNPDREPPGSYNSPLHFGNGTRLTVT.

This clonotype was recorded at least ten times. The J gene is TRBJ2-4, the V gene TRBV7-2, with D perhaps being TRBD1 or TRBD2 (5 bases each). The CDR3 is made up of 16 amino acids. Per the germline V gene, CDR1 is SGHTA and CDR2 is FQGNSA. The ends were cut back, 1 base at V and 1 base at J, with 11 bases in the middle. This CDR3 reads CASSLGGSVAKNIQYF. CDR3 bases: TGTGCCAGCAGCTTAGGGGGGTCCGTGGCCAAAAACATTCAGTACTTC.

There are many counts of this clonotype. The junction does not match germline at one end; this may be a read error. The chain employs TRBV19 and TRBJ1-2, with 7 positions matching TRBD1. The CDR3 totals 15 residues. CDR1 LNHDA and CDR2 SQIVND come from the germline V gene (reference sequence). CDR3 in amino acids: CASSTPRGGAYDYTF. CDR3 nucleotide sequence: TGTGCCAGTAGTACCCCCAGGGGGGGCGCATATGACTACACCTTC.

This clonotype was detected ten times or more. J is TRBJ1-1 and V is TRBV6-2 or TRBV6-3; a weak D match, TRBD1 (6 bases). Looked up from germline, CDR1 is MNHEY and CDR2 is SVGEGT. The ends were cut back, 10 bases at V and 0 bases at J, with 12 bases in the middle. CDR3 length: 13 amino acids. The CDR3 DNA sequence: TGTGCCACCGGGGGACACATGAACACTGAAGCTTTCTTT. It encodes CATGGHMNTEAFF.

This clonotype was counted many times. The chain has TRBV2 and TRBJ1-5, with D uncertain. Trimming pared 3 bases from V and 0 bases from J, leaving 3 bases between. Germline lookup yields CDR1 SNHLY and CDR2 FYNNEI. This CDR3 has 13 residues. CDR3 amino acids: CASSDDSNQPQHF. DNA for the CDR3: TGTGCCAGCAGTGACGATAGCAATCAGCCCCAGCATTTT.

V and J are TRBV6-2 or TRBV6-3 and TRBJ2-5; D gene unclear. V was shortened by 5 bases and J by 6 bases, with 16 bases between the two germline ends. The CDR3 contains 14 residues. Germline lookup yields CDR1 MNHEY and CDR2 SVGEGT. CDR3 DNA: TGTGCCAGCAGTCCCCTGGCTTCGATAAAGACCCAGTACTTC. Its translation is CASSPLASIKTQYF.

This clonotype has at least ten counts. V gene TRBV28 combines with J gene TRBJ2-7; D could derive from TRBD1 or TRBD2 (6 bases each). Deletions cut 10 bases from V and 6 bases from J, with 19 bases between. Germline CDR1 and CDR2: MDHEN and SYDVKM. This CDR3 contains 13 residues. The CDR3 region is CATLAGGRAEQYF. The CDR3 DNA follows: TGTGCCACCCTGGCCGGGGGCCGTGCCGAGCAGTACTTC.

This clonotype was seen ten or more times. The genes are TRBV6-2 or TRBV6-3 and TRBJ1-5; D is unclear. Germline lookup yields CDR1 MNHEY and CDR2 SVGEGT. V was cut by 0 bases and J by 2 bases, with 5 bases left in between. The length of the CDR3 is 14 residues. CDR3 DNA sequence: TGTGCCAGCAGTTACTCGAGGGGCAATCAGCCCCAGCATTTT. Its translation: CASSYSRGNQPQHF.

This clonotype showed up many times. The chain is built from TRBV4-1 and TRBJ2-7; D might be TRBD1 (6 bases). The CDR3 length is 17 residues. The V end lost 3 bases, the J end lost 0 bases, and 18 bases lay between the germline ends. The germline gives CDR1 MGHRA, CDR2 YSYEKL. CDR3 bases: TGCGCCAGCAGCCAGCGACCGACCAGGGGAAGCTCCTACGAGCAGTACTTC. This codes for CASSQRPTRGSSYEQYF.

This clonotype has more than one count but fewer than ten. J is TRBJ2-5 and V is TRBV7-3; tentative D call: TRBD2 (7 bases). Germline V gene data show CDR1 as SGHTA and CDR2 as FQGTGA. V lost 6 bases to trimming and J lost 4 bases, with 18 bases between them. CDR3 length: 15 residues. This chain's CDR3 is CASRMGAGVGETQYF. The CDR3 DNA follows: TGTGCCAGCAGGATGGGGGCGGGAGTTGGAGAGACCCAGTACTTC. The full variable domain, its missing parts supplied by reference TRBV7-3 and TRBJ2-5, is GAGVSQTPSNKVTEKGKYVELRCDPISGHTALYWYRQSLGQGPEFLIYFQGTGAADDSGLPNDRFFAVRPEGSVSTLKIQRTERGDSAVYLCASRMGAGVGETQYFGPGTRLLVL.

This clonotype came up a few times. The chain employs TRBV5-1 and TRBJ2-7; 10 positions agree with TRBD2. Germline V gene data show CDR1 as SGHRS and CDR2 as YFSETQ. V dropped 9 bases and J dropped 5; count of bases not matched to a gene: 11. The CDR3 extends over 14 amino acids. Here the CDR3 reads CATQREGFPDEQYF. CDR3 in DNA: TGCGCCACTCAGCGGGAGGGCTTTCCCGACGAGCAGTACTTC.

The chain links TRBV4-2 to TRBJ1-2; the D gene is possibly TRBD1 (5 bases). CDR1 and CDR2 (germline): LGHNA, YNFKEQ. The CDR3 totals 13 residues. Between the trimmed V and J ends, which lost 4 bases and 8 bases, there was a span of 14 bases. In DNA form, the CDR3 reads TGTGCCAGCAGCCCCCGCGGGGGTTCGGGCTACACCTTC. It is translated as CASSPRGGSGYTF.

In the case of this clonotype: The CDR3 does not end in the conserved phenylalanine or tryptophan, so this is likely a read error. The chain links TRBV12-3 or TRBV12-4 to TRBJ1-5; D call uncertain. The CDR3 contains 13 residues. CDR3 in DNA: TGTGCCAGCTGTTTGTCAGCCGGTCAGCCCCAGCATGTT. Translated, it gives CASCLSAGQPQHV.

This clonotype was counted many times. This chain joins TRBV10-3 and TRBJ2-5; maybe TRBD1 (5 bases). V dropped 0 bases and J dropped 5 bases, with 10 bases sitting between them. The CDR3 is made up of 14 amino acids. Germline CDR1 ENHRY, CDR2 SYGVKD. The CDR3 sequence is CAISESKGDETQYF. DNA for the CDR3: TGTGCCATCAGTGAGTCGAAAGGGGATGAGACCCAGTACTTC.

This clonotype showed up many times. The chain couples TRBV6-5 to TRBJ1-1; 8 nucleotides line up with TRBD1. The junction had 4 bases not matched to a gene; V was cut back by 1 base and J by 3 bases. CDR3 length equals 15 residues. From germline, CDR1 is MNHEY and CDR2 SVGAGI. The CDR3 reads CASSYLQGGDTEAFF. CDR3 DNA: TGTGCCAGCAGTTACTTACAGGGGGGAGACACTGAAGCTTTCTTT.

The rearrangement uses TRBV13 and TRBJ1-1, with D uncertain. Germline lookup yields CDR1 PRHDT and CDR2 FYEKMQ (reference sequence). The V and J ends lost 5 bases and 0 bases respectively, with 10 bases between them. The CDR3 is made up of 14 amino acids. The DNA for the CDR3 is TGTGCCAGCAGCCACGCCACCATGAACACTGAAGCTTTCTTT. Translated, it gives CASSHATMNTEAFF. Together with reference TRBV13 and TRBJ1-1, the CDR3 gives the full variable domain: AAGVIQSPRHLIKEKRETATLKCYPIPRHDTVYWYQQGPGQDPQFLISFYEKMQSDKGSIPDRFSAQQFSDYHSELNMSSLELGDSALYFCASSHATMNTEAFFGQGTRLTVV.